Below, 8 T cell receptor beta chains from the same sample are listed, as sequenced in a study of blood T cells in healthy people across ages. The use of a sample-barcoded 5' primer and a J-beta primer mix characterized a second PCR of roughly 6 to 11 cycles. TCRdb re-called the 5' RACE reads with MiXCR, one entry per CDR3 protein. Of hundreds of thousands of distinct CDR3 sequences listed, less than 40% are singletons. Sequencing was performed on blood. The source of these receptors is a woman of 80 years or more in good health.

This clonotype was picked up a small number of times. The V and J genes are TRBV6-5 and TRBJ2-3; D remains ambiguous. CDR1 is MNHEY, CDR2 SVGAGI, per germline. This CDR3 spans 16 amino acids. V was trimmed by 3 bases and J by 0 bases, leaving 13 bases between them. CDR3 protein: CASSYLTDPSTDTQYF. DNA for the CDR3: TGTGCCAGCAGTTATCTAACGGACCCTAGCACAGATACGCAGTATTTT.

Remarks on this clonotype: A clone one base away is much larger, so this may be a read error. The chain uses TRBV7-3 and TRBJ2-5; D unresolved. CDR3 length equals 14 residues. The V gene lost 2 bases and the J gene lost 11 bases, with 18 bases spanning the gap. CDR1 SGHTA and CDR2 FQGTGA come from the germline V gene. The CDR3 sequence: CASSLGPFPNEQYF. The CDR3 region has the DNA TGTGCCAGCAGCTTAGGGCCGTTCCCCAATGAGCAGTACTTC.

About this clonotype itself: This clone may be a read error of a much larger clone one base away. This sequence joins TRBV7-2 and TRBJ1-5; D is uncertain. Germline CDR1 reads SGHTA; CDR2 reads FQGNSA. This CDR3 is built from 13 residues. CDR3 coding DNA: TGTGCCAGCAGCAGGGTTAGCAATCAGCCCCGGCATTTT. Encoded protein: CASSRVSNQPRHF.

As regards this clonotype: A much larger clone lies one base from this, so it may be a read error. This CDR3 reads CSAYGANVRTF. CDR3 coding DNA: TGCAGTGCCTACGGGGCCAACGTCCGGACTTTC. The chain links TRBV20-1 to TRBJ2-6; D might be TRBD1 or TRBD2, each matching 5 bases. Germline CDR1 DFQATT, CDR2 SNEGSKA (reference sequence). The CDR3 covers 11 residues.

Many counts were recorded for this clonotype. The CDR3 loop is CASSPLGSSNQPQHF. CDR3 sequence (DNA): TGTGCCAGCTCACCTTTGGGCAGCAGCAATCAGCCCCAGCATTTT. The chain uses TRBV18 and TRBJ1-5; no clear D gene. Germline V gene lookup returns CDR1 KGHSH and CDR2 LQKENI. The CDR3 runs to 15 residues. Deletions cut 3 bases from V and 1 base from J, with 10 bases between.

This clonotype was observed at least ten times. CDR3: CASSVFDRPGAETQYF. The CDR3 DNA is TGCGCCAGCAGCGTTTTTGACCGGCCGGGGGCAGAGACCCAGTACTTC. The chain links TRBV5-1 to TRBJ2-5; D tentatively reads TRBD1 or TRBD2 (6 bases each). This CDR3 has 16 residues. The V end was cut by 4 bases, the J end by 4 bases, with 20 bases between. Germline-derived CDR1 and CDR2 are SGHRS and YFSETQ.

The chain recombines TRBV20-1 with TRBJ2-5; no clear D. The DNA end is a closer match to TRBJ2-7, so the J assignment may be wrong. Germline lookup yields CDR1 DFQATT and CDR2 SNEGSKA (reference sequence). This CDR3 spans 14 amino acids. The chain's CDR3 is CSATYLLGLNEQYF. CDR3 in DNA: TGCAGTGCCACGTACCTTCTAGGTTTGAACGAGCAGTACTTC.

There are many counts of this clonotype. This CDR3 is CSARDRQTDTQYF. CDR3 bases: TGCAGTGCTAGAGATCGGCAGACAGATACGCAGTATTTT. The chain uses TRBV20-1 and TRBJ2-3; D uncertain. This CDR3 contains 13 residues. Germline CDR1 DFQATT, CDR2 SNEGSKA (reference sequence). Trimming shortened V by 0 bases and J by 3 bases, and 7 bases separated the two germline ends.